In its sample, the clone carrying this TCR beta chain was seen a few times. The antigen is not known. Clones were sequenced by immunoSEQ multiplex PCR, and TCRdb holds only the in-frame ones, with some missing. This table holds roughly 1,100,000 clones, more than 65% found once. This specimen comes from a study of shared clonotypes between healthy human individuals. Study as a whole: Each donor's CD8 memory used one plate, CD8 naive two, each CD4 subset three. Study conclusions and caveats: Non-shared clonotypes had lower generation probabilities than those shared by all four donors.

This CDR3 is 13 amino acids long. V was shortened by 9 bases and J by 0 bases, with 11 bases between the two germline ends. From germline, CDR1 is SGHTA and CDR2 FQGNSA. The chain employs TRBV7-2 and TRBJ1-2; no reliable D call. The sample consisted of memory CD4+ T cells sorted from blood. Described subset: CD45RA-negative fraction. This receptor was identified in a man aged 18 to 30 in good health. For the CDR3, the DNA is TGTGCCAGACCAGGTGATACTAACTATGGCTACACCTTC. As protein: CARPGDTNYGYTF. The entire variable domain, with the rest obtained from reference TRBV7-2 and TRBJ1-2, is as follows: GAGVSQSPSNKVTEKGKDVELRCDPISGHTALYWYRQSLGQGLEFLIYFQGNSAPDKSGLPSDRFSAERTGGSVSTLTIQRTQQEDSAVYLCARPGDTNYGYTFGSGTRLTVV.